The rows below give T cell receptor beta chains drawn from one sample of a study of identical twins. TCRdb independently ran MiXCR on the 5' RACE reads; one entry per CDR3 protein. The data show 350,000 to 500,000 distinct CDR3 sequences, about 18% seen once. Sequences were obtained from naive T cells sorted from blood. Receptor source: a man between 45 and 60 years old in good health. Each CDR3 is given with its conserved first and last residue. D genes are given only for firm matches. The listing skips clone size in some rows; elsewhere it reads once, few, many or a size class.

>TRBD1|TRBV10-3|TRBJ2-7|many
TGTGCCATCCGAGAACCGGGACAGGGTTCCTACGAGCAGTACTTC
CAIREPGQGSYEQYF
>-|TRBV20-1|TRBJ2-3|many
TGCAGTGCTAGAGATAGTCAGAGGAACACAGATACGCAGTATTTT
CSARDSQRNTDTQYF
>TRBD1|TRBV7-3|TRBJ2-2|many
TGTGCCAGCAGCCAGGGACAGAGCACCGGGGAGCTGTTTTTT
CASSQGQSTGELFF
>-|TRBV10-3|TRBJ2-7|few
TGTGCCATCAGTGAGTCGACAGTCTCCTACGAGCAGTACTTC
CAISESTVSYEQYF
>-|TRBV6-2/TRBV6-3|TRBJ2-5|-
TGTGCCAGCAGTTACTCGATCCAAAGGAGAGAGACCCAGTACTTC
CASSYSIQRRETQYF
>TRBD2|TRBV7-2|TRBJ2-4|-
TGTGCCAGCAGCCTCCCGAGCGGGGTAAAAAACATTCAGTACTTC
CASSLPSGVKNIQYF
>TRBD1|TRBV12-3/TRBV12-4|TRBJ2-1|many
TGTGCCAGCAACTTGGGGGGACAGGGGGCCTACAATGAGCAGTTCTTC
CASNLGGQGAYNEQFF
>-|TRBV30|TRBJ2-6|-
TGTGCCTGGAATGGCCTCTCTGGGGCCAACGTCCTGACTTTC
CAWNGLSGANVLTF
>TRBD2|TRBV4-3|TRBJ2-3|many
TGCGCCAGTACGAGGTTAGCGGGGGGCACAGATACGCAGTATTTT
CASTRLAGGTDTQYF
>TRBD2|TRBV6-1|TRBJ2-7|-
TGTGCCAGCACGTCGGGGGGGCGTTCCTACGAGCAGTACTTC
CASTSGGRSYEQYF
>TRBD2|TRBV29-1|TRBJ2-3|-
TGCAGCGTTGAAGATGGCCGGGAGGGCGGTGTTGGTACGCAGTATTTT
CSVEDGREGGVGTQYF
>-|TRBV4-3|TRBJ1-4|-
TGCGCCAGCAGCCAAGCTCCTTATGGGGTCGGCGAAAAACTGTTTTTT
CASSQAPYGVGEKLFF
>TRBD1|TRBV19|TRBJ1-2|many
TGTGCCAGTAGCAGAATTCCGGGACAGGGGGCGGATGGCTACACCTTC
CASSRIPGQGADGYTF
>TRBD2|TRBV20-1|TRBJ2-3|-
TGCAGTGCTAGAAAGACTAGCGGGCGTCAAGATACGCAGTATTTT
CSARKTSGRQDTQYF
>-|TRBV4-3|TRBJ2-7|many
TGCGCCAGCAGCCAAGTAATAGGGGGGCCATACGAGCAGTACTTC
CASSQVIGGPYEQYF
>-|TRBV20-1|TRBJ2-1|many
TGCAGTGCTAGTAGGGTAGGAGTTCCGAAATGGGATGAGCAGTTCTTC
CSASRVGVPKWDEQFF
>TRBD2|TRBV7-8|TRBJ2-1|-
TGTGCCAGCAGCTTAACCGTCGGGAGGAGCTCCTACAATGAGCAGTTCTTC
CASSLTVGRSSYNEQFF
>-|TRBV20-1|TRBJ2-7|few
TGCAGTGCGTCGGACCAAAGCGGGCAGTACTTC
CSASDQSGQYF
>-|TRBV6-2/TRBV6-3|TRBJ2-7|many
TGTGCCAGCAGTTACTCCCAAGATTACGAGCAGTACTTC
CASSYSQDYEQYF
>TRBD1|TRBV15|TRBJ2-1|-
TGTGCCACCAGCTCCTCGGACAGGGCTTACAATGAGCAGTTCTTC
CATSSSDRAYNEQFF
>-|TRBV10-3|TRBJ1-1|-
TGTGCCATCAGTGACGGCCAGAATGAAGCTTTCTTT
CAISDGQNEAFF
>TRBD1|TRBV20-1|TRBJ2-1|-
TGCAGTACCCACAGGGGGTACAATGAGCAGTTCTTC
CSTHRGYNEQFF
>-|TRBV29-1|TRBJ2-5|many
TGCAGCGTTGGAGAGGGCGGAGTACAAGAGACCCAGTACTTC
CSVGEGGVQETQYF
>TRBD2|TRBV9|TRBJ2-3|few
TGTGCCAGCAGCCCGCCGGGACTAGCGGGAAGGGTTACGCAGTATTTT
CASSPPGLAGRVTQYF
>TRBD2|TRBV20-1|TRBJ2-3|few
TGCAGTGCTAGAGGACTAGCGGGGGGTACAGATACGCAGTATTTT
CSARGLAGGTDTQYF
>-|TRBV6-1|TRBJ2-2|many
TGTGCCAGCAAACCCAGGGGACTGCGAGGAACCGGGGAGCTGTTTTTT
CASKPRGLRGTGELFF
>TRBD2|TRBV7-9|TRBJ2-3|few
TGTGCCAGCAAACTCCAGGCGGGAGAGTTAGATACGCAGTATTTT
CASKLQAGELDTQYF
>TRBD2|TRBV7-2|TRBJ2-2|-
TGTGCCAGCAGCCCCTGGACTAGCTCCGGGGAGCTGTTTTTT
CASSPWTSSGELFF
>-|TRBV4-3|TRBJ2-3|many
TGCGCCAGCAGCCAAGATGGCAGAGACCTTAGCACAGATACGCAGTATTTT
CASSQDGRDLSTDTQYF
>-|TRBV12-3/TRBV12-4|TRBJ1-6|many
TGTGCCAGCAGTTTCGAGAGGAATTCACCCCTCCACTTT
CASSFERNSPLHF
>TRBD1|TRBV6-1|TRBJ2-3|few
TGTGCCAGCAAAGTGGACAGGGGCACAGATACGCAGTATTTT
CASKVDRGTDTQYF
>-|TRBV20-1|TRBJ2-7|many
TGCAGTGCTAGTCTGTGGCACGAGCAGTACTTC
CSASLWHEQYF
>-|TRBV4-2|TRBJ2-7|-
TGTGCCAGCAGCCCAAGAGGAGGAAACGAGCAGTACTTC
CASSPRGGNEQYF
>-|TRBV4-1|TRBJ1-1|few
TGCGCCAGCAGCCAAGTTTACCCCAGGGGTTCTACTGAAGCTTTCTTT
CASSQVYPRGSTEAFF
>-|TRBV27|TRBJ2-7|many
TGTGCCAGCAGTCCCTCGACTACCAGGAGCTCCTACGAGCAGTACTTC
CASSPSTTRSSYEQYF
>-|TRBV10-3|TRBJ2-1|-
TGTGCCATCAGCTTGACGGAATACAATGAGCAGTTCTTC
CAISLTEYNEQFF
>-|TRBV20-1|TRBJ2-1|few
TGCAGTGCTAGAGATACGGCGACGGCAAACTACAATGAGCAGTTCTTC
CSARDTATANYNEQFF